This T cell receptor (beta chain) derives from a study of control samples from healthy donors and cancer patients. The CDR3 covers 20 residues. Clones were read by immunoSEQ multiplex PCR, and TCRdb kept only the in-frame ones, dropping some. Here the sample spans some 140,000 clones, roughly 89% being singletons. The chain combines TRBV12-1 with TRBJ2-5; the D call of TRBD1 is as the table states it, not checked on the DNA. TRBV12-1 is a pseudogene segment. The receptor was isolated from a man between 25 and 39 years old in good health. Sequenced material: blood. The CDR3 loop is CASRAGAGFQTGALEETQYF. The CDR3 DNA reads TGTGCCAGCAGGGCTGGGGCGGGGTTTCAGACAGGGGCTTTGGAAGAGACCCAGTACTTC.